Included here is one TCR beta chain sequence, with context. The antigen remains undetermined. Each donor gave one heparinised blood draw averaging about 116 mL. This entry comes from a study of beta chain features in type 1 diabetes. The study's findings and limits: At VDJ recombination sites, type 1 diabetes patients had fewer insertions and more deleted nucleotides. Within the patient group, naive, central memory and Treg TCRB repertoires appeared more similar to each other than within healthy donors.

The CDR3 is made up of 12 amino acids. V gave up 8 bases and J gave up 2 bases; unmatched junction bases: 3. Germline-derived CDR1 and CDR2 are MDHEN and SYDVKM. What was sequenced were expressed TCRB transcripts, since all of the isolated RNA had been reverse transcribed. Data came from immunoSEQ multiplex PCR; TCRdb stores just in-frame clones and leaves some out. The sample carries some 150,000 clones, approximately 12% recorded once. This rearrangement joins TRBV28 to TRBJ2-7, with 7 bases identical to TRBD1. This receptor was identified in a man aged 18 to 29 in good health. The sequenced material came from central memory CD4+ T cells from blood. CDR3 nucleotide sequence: TGTGCCAGCTTGGACAGGACCTACGAGCAGTACTTC. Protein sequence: CASLDRTYEQYF. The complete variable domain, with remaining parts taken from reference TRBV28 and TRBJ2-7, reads DVKVTQSSRYLVKRTGEKVFLECVQDMDHENMFWYRQDPGLGLRLIYFSYDVKMKEKGDIPEGYSVSREKKERFSLILESASTNQTSMYLCASLDRTYEQYFGPGTRLTVT.